A single T cell receptor beta chain is shown here with its context. No antigen is known for it. Time point: week 5, during vaccination. It was 300 ug of mutant IDH1 20-mer peptide that made up each vaccine dose, given with topical imiquimod. These data are taken from a study of a mutant IDH1 vaccine in newly diagnosed glioma. Across the whole study: Earlier therapy was either radiotherapy, temozolomide, or both, and most got both.

This table comes from immunoSEQ multiplex PCR, and its TCRdb copy is limited to in-frame clones, with some not included. This table holds 20,000 to 30,000 clones, roughly 80% found once. CDR1 is MNHEY and CDR2 is SVGAGI in the germline V gene. Trimming cost V 8 bases and J 1 base, with 9 bases left between them. The CDR3 totals 13 residues. This TCR was recovered from a man in his forties with glioma. Some clones in this sample may be carry-over from other donors' samples. The chain recombines TRBV6-5 with TRBJ1-5, with D uncertain. Here the sequenced sample was PBMCs, taken from a glioma patient whose treatment included an IDH1 peptide vaccine. The CDR3 loop reads CASRQTSNQPQHF. The CDR3 nucleotides are TGTGCCAGCCGACAAACCAGCAATCAGCCCCAGCATTTT.